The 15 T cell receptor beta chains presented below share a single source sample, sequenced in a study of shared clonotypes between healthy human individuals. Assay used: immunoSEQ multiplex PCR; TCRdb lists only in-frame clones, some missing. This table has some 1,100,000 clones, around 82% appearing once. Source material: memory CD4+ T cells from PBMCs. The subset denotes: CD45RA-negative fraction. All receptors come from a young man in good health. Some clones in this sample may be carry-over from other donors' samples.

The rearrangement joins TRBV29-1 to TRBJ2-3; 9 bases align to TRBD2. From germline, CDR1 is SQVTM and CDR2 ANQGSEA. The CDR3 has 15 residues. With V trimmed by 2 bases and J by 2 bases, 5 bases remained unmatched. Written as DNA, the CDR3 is TGCAGCGTTGAATGGCGCGGGAGGGCCACAGATACGCAGTATTTT. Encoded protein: CSVEWRGRATDTQYF.

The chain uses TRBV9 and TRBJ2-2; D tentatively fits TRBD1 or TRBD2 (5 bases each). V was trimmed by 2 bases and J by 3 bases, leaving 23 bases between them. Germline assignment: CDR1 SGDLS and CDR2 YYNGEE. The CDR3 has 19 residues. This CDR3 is CASSVRFGPQRGDTGELFF. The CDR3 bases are TGTGCCAGCAGCGTTCGTTTTGGCCCTCAAAGAGGGGACACCGGGGAGCTGTTTTTT.

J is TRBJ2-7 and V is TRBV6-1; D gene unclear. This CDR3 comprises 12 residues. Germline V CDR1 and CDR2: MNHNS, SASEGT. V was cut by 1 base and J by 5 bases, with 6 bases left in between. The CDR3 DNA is TGTGCCAGCAGTGAAGGAGCTAACGAGCAGTACTTC. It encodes CASSEGANEQYF.

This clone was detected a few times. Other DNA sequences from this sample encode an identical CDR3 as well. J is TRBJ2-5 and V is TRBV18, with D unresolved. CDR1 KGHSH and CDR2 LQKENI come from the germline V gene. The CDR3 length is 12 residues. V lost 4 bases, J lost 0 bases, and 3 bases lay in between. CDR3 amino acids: CASSQYQETQYF. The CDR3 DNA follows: TGTGCCAGCTCACAGTACCAAGAGACCCAGTACTTC.

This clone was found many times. The CDR3 DNA is TGTGCCAGCAGCTTTACAGTTGGGGAGCAGTACTTC. Translated: CASSFTVGEQYF. This rearrangement joins TRBV13 to TRBJ2-7; D gene uncertain. The CDR3 covers 12 residues. Germline values: CDR1 PRHDT, CDR2 FYEKMQ (reference sequence). V lost 3 bases, J lost 7 bases, and 10 bases lay in between.

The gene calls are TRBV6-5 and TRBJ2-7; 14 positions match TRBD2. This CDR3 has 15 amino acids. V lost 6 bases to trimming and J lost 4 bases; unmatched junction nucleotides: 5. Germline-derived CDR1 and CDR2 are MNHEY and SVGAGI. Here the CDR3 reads CASRPGLAGVYEQYF. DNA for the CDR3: TGTGCCAGCAGACCGGGACTAGCGGGAGTGTACGAGCAGTACTTC.

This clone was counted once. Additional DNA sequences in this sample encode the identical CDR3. CDR3 DNA: TGTGCCAGCAGCTTATTGGGTCAGCCCCAGCATTTT. Translation gives CASSLLGQPQHF. The chain uses TRBV7-9 and TRBJ1-5; D is uncertain. The CDR3 sequence is 12 residues long. V was shortened by 2 bases and J by 6 bases, with 5 bases between the two germline ends. CDR1 is SEHNR, CDR2 FQNEAQ, per germline (reference sequence). Filled out from reference TRBV7-9 and TRBJ1-5, the complete variable domain reads DTGVSQNPRHKITKRGQNVTFRCDPISEHNRLYWYRQTLGQGPEFLTYFQNEAQLEKSRLLSDRFSAERPKGSFSTLEIQRTEQGDSAMYLCASSLLGQPQHFGDGTRLSIL.

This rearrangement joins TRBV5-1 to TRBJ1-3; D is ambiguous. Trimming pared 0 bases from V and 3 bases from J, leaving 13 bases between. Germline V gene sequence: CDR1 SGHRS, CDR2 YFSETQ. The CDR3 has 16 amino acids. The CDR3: CASSLDWGKIGNTIYF. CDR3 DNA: TGCGCCAGCAGCTTGGATTGGGGAAAGATTGGAAACACCATATATTTT.

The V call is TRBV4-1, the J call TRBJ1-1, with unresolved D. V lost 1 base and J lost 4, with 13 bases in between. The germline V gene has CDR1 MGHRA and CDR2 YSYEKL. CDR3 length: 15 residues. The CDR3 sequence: CASSQARAGSTEAFF. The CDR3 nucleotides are TGCGCCAGCAGCCAAGCGCGGGCGGGGAGCACTGAAGCTTTCTTT.

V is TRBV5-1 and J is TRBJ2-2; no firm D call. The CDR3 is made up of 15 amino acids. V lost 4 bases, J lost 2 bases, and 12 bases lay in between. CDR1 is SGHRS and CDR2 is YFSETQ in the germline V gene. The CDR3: CASSLDGTNTGELFF. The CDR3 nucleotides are TGCGCCAGCAGCCTGGACGGAACAAACACCGGGGAGCTGTTTTTT.

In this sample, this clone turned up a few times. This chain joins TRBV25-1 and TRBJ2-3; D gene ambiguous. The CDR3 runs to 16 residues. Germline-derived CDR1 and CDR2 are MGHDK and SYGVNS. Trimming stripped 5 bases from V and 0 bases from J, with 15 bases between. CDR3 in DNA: TGTGCCAGCAGTCCTTCTGGTTTCGTTAGCACAGATACGCAGTATTTT. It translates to CASSPSGFVSTDTQYF.

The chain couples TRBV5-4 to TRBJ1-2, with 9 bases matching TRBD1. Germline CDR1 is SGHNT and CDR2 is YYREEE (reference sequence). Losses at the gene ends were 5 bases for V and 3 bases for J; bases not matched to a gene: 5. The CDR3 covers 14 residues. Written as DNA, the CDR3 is TGTGCCAGCAGTTGGGACAGGGCTTACTATGGCTACACCTTC. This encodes CASSWDRAYYGYTF.

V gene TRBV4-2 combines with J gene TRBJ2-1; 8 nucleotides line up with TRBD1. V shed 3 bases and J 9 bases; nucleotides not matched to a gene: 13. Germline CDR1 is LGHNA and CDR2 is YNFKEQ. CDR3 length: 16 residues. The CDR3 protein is CASSHPIGQGAGEQFF. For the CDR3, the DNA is TGTGCCAGCAGCCACCCAATAGGGCAGGGGGCAGGTGAGCAGTTCTTC.

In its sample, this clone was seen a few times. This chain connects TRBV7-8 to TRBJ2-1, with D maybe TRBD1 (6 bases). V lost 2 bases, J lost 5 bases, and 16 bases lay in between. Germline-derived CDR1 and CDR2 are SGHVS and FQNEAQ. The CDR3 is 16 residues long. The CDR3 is CASSLPQGSPHNEQFF. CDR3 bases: TGTGCCAGCAGCTTACCCCAGGGGTCCCCCCACAATGAGCAGTTCTTC.

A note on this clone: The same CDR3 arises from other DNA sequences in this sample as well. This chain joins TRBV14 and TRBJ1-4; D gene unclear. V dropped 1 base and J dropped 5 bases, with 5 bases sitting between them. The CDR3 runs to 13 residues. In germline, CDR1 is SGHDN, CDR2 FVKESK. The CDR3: CASSQVRNEKLFF. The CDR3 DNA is TGTGCCAGCAGCCAAGTAAGAAATGAAAAACTGTTTTTT. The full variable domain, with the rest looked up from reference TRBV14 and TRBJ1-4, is EAGVTQFPSHSVIEKGQTVTLRCDPISGHDNLYWYRRVMGKEIKFLLHFVKESKQDESGMPNNRFLAERTGGTYSTLKVQPAELEDSGVYFCASSQVRNEKLFFGSGTQLSVL.